This T cell receptor (beta chain) came from a study of T cell changes during pregnancy in multiple sclerosis. The table came from immunoSEQ multiplex PCR; TCRdb's copy has only in-frame clones and leaves some out. This sample has 30,000 to 45,000 clones, with approximately 90% found just once. The CDR3 contains 15 residues. CDR1 is SGHNT, CDR2 YYREEE, per germline (reference sequence). The V gene lost 1 base and the J gene lost 6 bases, with 14 bases spanning the gap. The specimen was peripheral blood, collected before pregnancy. The clonotype comes from a female donor with multiple sclerosis, enrolled in a pregnancy study. This chain links TRBV5-4 with TRBJ2-1; D may be TRBD2 (6 bases). Here the CDR3 reads CASSLSLANVNEQFF. CDR3 in DNA: TGTGCCAGCAGCTTGAGTCTAGCGAACGTCAATGAGCAGTTCTTC.